The clone carrying this T cell receptor beta chain was seen at least ten times. Its antigen is not identified. V was cut by 4 bases and J by 4 bases, with 13 bases left in between. The CDR3 totals 14 residues. The V gene's germline CDR1 is MNHEY and CDR2 SVGAGI. Via MiXCR, TCRdb re-called the 5' RACE reads, giving one row per CDR3 protein. The table has nearly 900,000 distinct CDR3 sequences, approximately 13% seen once; the top ten hold around 1.5%. This specimen comes from a study of identical twins. Study-wide results and caveats: Memory repertoires showed no such pattern, whereas abundant cord blood beta clonotypes carried fewer insertions. Twin pairs' shared out-of-frame alpha sequences were enriched in low generation probability.

The data also belong to a second study, concerning yellow fever vaccine responses in identical twins.

V gene TRBV6-5 combines with J gene TRBJ1-1; D unresolved. The sample comprised PBMCs. This TCR came from a woman between 18 and 29 years old in good health. CDR3: CASSWVQVSTEAFF. The CDR3 DNA reads as TGTGCCAGCAGTTGGGTGCAGGTTTCCACTGAAGCTTTCTTT.